This T cell receptor beta chain emerged from a study of blood T cell repertoires in COVID-19. Study information: Sites across the United States, Italy and Spain contributed samples from acute and convalescent COVID-19. PBMCs, B-cell-depleted T cells, or T cells were the source of the cDNA or gDNA that made up the material.

Authors' analysis steps: From reference gene primer amplification, estimates of nucleated cell counts were derived. Clones were read by immunoSEQ multiplex PCR, and TCRdb kept only the in-frame ones, dropping some. Clone size and V and J calls were adopted from that table, with D and trimming inferred from the DNA. The sample has approximately 190,000 clones, 80% to 85% seen once. Germline CDR1 MRHNA, CDR2 SNTAGT. CDR3 length: 16 residues. Trimming left V 8 bases short and J 2 bases short, with 18 bases between. The V and J genes are TRBV6-4 and TRBJ2-2; tentative D call: TRBD2 (6 bases). Sequenced sample: peripheral blood. The receptor comes from a woman between 35 and 50 years old with acute or convalescent COVID-19. CDR3 coding DNA: TGTGCCAGCCCCGAGAGGATAGCGGATAACACCGGGGAGCTGTTTTTT. As protein: CASPERIADNTGELFF.